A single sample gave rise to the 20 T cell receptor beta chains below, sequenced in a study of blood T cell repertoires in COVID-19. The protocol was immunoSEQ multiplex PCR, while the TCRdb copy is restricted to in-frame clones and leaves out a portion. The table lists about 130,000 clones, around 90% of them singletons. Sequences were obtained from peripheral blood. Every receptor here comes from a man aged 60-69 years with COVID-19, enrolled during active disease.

The CDR3 DNA reads TGTGCCAGCAGCCAACTCCGTCTAGCGGGAGGTGCCTACAATGAGCAGTTCTTC. It is translated as CASSQLRLAGGAYNEQFF. This chain connects TRBV4-2 to TRBJ2-1; 11 bases match TRBD2. Germline CDR1 LGHNA, CDR2 YNFKEQ. This CDR3 is built from 18 residues. V was pared by 2 bases and J by 2 bases, with 8 bases of the junction left unmatched.

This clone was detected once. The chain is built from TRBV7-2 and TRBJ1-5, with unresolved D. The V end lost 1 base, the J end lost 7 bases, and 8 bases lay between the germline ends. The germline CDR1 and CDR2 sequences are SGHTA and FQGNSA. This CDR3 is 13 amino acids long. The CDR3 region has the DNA TGTGCCAGCAGCTTAGTGGGCCACCAGCCCCAGCATTTT. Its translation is CASSLVGHQPQHF.

The CDR3 loop is CASSPLAGGQETQYF. CDR3 nucleotides: TGTGCCAGCAGCCCACTAGCGGGAGGGCAAGAGACCCAGTACTTC. The chain has TRBV5-4 and TRBJ2-5; the match to TRBD2 covers 13 bases. CDR3 length: 15 amino acids. Trimming at V came to 4 bases and at J to 2 bases, leaving 2 bases not matched to a gene. In germline, CDR1 is SGHNT, CDR2 YYREEE (reference sequence).

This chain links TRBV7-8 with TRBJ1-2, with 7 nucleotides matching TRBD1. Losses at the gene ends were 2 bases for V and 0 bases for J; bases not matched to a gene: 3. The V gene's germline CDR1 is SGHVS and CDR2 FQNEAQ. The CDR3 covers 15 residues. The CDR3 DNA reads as TGTGCCAGCAGCTTAAACAGGGGAGCTAACTATGGCTACACCTTC. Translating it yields CASSLNRGANYGYTF.

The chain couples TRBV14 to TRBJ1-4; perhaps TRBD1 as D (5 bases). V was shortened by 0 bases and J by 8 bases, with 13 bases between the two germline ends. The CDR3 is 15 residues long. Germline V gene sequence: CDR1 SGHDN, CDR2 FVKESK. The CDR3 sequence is CASSQDDRSREKLFF. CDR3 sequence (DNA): TGTGCCAGCAGCCAAGATGACAGAAGTCGGGAAAAACTGTTTTTT.

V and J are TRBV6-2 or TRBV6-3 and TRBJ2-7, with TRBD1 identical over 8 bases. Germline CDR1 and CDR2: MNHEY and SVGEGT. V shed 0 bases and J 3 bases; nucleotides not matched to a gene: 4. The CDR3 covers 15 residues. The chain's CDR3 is CASSYSNDRGYEQYF. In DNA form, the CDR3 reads TGTGCCAGCAGTTACTCGAATGACAGGGGCTACGAGCAGTACTTC.

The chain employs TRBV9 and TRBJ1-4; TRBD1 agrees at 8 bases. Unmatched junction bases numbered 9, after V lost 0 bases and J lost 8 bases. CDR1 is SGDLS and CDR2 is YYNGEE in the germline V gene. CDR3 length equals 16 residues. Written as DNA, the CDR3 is TGTGCCAGCAGCGTAGCTGAGGCAGGGGGCAAGGAAAAACTGTTTTTT. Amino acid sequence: CASSVAEAGGKEKLFF.

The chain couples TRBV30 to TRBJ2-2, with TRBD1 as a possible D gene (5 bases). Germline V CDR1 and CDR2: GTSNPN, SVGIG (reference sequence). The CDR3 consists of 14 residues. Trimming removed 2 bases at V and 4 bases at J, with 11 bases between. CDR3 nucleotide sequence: TGTGCCTGGAGTCAAGGGGTTTCCACCGGGGAGCTGTTTTTT. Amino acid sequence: CAWSQGVSTGELFF.

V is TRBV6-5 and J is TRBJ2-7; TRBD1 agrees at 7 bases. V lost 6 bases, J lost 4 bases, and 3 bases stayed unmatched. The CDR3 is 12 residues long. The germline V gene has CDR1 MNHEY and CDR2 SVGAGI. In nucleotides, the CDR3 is TGTGCCAGCAGCCTGACAGGGTACGAGCAGTACTTC. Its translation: CASSLTGYEQYF.

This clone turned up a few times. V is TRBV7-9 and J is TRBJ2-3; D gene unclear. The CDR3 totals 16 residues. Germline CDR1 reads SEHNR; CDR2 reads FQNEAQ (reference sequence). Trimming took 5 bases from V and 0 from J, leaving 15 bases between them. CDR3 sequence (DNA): TGTGCCAGCAGCCCCGCGAGGCAGACTAGCACAGATACGCAGTATTTT. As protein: CASSPARQTSTDTQYF.

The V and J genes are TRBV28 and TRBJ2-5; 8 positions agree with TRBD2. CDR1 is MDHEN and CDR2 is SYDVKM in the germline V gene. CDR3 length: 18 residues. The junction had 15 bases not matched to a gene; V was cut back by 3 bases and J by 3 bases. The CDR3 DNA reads TGTGCCAGCAGTTTGGATCCCTCACTAGCGGACTTAAAAGAGACCCAGTACTTC. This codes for CASSLDPSLADLKETQYF. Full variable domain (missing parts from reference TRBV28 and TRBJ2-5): DVKVTQSSRYLVKRTGEKVFLECVQDMDHENMFWYRQDPGLGLRLIYFSYDVKMKEKGDIPEGYSVSREKKERFSLILESASTNQTSMYLCASSLDPSLADLKETQYFGPGTRLLVL.

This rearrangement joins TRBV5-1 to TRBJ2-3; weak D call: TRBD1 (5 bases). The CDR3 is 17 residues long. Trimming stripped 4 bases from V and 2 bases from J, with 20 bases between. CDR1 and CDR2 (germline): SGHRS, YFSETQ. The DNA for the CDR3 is TGCGCCAGCAGCGTCCAGGGTGGGTTTTGGACCACAGATACGCAGTATTTT. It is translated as CASSVQGGFWTTDTQYF.

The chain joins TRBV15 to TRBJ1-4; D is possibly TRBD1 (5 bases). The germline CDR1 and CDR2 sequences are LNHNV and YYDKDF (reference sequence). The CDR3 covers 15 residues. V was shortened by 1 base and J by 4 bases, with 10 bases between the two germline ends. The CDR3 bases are TGTGCCACCAGCAGAGGAGCAGGGAATAATGAAAAACTGTTTTTT. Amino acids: CATSRGAGNNEKLFF.

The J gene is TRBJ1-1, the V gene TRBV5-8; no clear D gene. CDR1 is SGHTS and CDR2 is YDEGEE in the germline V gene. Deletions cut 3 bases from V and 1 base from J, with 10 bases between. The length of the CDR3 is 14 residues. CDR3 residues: CASSSTTRNTEAFF. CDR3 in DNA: TGTGCCAGCAGCTCAACTACCCGGAACACTGAAGCTTTCTTT.

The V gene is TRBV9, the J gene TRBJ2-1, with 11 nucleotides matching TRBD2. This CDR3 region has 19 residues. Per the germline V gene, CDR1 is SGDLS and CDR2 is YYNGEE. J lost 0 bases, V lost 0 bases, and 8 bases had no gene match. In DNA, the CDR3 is TGTGCCAGCAGCGTAGTAGATAGCGGGAGGGCCGGCTCCTACAATGAGCAGTTCTTC. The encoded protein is CASSVVDSGRAGSYNEQFF.

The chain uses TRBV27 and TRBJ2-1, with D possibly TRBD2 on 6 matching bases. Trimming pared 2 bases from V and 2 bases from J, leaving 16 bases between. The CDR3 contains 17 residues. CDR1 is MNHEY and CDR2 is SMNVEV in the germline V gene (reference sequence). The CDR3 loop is CASSLGATGAPYNEQFF. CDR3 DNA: TGTGCCAGCAGTTTAGGGGCAACGGGAGCGCCCTACAATGAGCAGTTCTTC.

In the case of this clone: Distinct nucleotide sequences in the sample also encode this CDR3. The CDR3 reads CASSPDRGSGNTIYF. CDR3 DNA: TGTGCCAGCAGTCCCGACAGGGGCTCTGGAAACACCATATATTTT. The genes are TRBV2 and TRBJ1-3; 8 bases are a match to TRBD1. Germline V lookup: CDR1 SNHLY, CDR2 FYNNEI. This CDR3 spans 15 amino acids. The trim removed 5 bases at V and 0 bases at J, leaving 3 bases unmatched.

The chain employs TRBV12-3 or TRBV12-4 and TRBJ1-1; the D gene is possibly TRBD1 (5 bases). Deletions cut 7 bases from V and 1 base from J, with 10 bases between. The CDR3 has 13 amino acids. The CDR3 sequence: CASTIDRNTEAFF. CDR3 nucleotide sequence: TGTGCCAGCACCATAGACAGGAACACTGAAGCTTTCTTT.

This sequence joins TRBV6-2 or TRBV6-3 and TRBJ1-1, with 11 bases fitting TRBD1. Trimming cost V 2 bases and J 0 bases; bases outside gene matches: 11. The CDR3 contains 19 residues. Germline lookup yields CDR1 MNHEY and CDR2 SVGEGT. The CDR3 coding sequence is TGTGCCAGCAGTTACCGGGAAGCACGGGACAGGGGGGTGAACACTGAAGCTTTCTTT. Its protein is CASSYREARDRGVNTEAFF.

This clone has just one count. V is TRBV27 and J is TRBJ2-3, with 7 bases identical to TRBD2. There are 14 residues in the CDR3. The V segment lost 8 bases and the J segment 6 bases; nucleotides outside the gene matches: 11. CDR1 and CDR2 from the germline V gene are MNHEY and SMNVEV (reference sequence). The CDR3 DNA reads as TGTGCCAGCGGCTCTGGCGGGAGCCGGGATACGCAGTATTTT. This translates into CASGSGGSRDTQYF.